This T cell receptor beta chain originates from a study of breast tumors, draining lymph nodes, adjacent tissues. TCRdb re-called the multiplex PCR reads through MiXCR, storing one row per CDR3 protein. The sample lists 200,000 or so distinct CDR3 sequences; 31% were seen once. Samples came from axillary lymph nodes draining the breast cancer. The CDR3 loop spans 15 amino acids. The germline V gene has CDR1 MNHEY and CDR2 SVGAGI. The V segment lost 5 bases and the J segment 2 bases; nucleotides outside the gene matches: 4. This clonotype has only a few counts. This clonotype originated in a female donor with breast cancer. Some clones in this sample may be carry-over from other donors' samples. Sequenced input: axillary lymph node tissue. The chain uses TRBV6-5 and TRBJ2-1; 9 bases fit TRBD1. CDR3 sequence reads: CASSRQGGTYNEQFF. In nucleotides, the CDR3 is TGTGCCAGCAGTCGACAGGGGGGAACCTACAATGAGCAGTTCTTC.